The clone carrying this T cell receptor (beta chain) appeared many times. What it recognizes is unknown. This CDR3 is 16 amino acids long. Germline lookup yields CDR1 SGHRS and CDR2 YFSETQ. The J segment lost 0 bases and the V segment lost 4 bases, leaving 9 bases of the junction unmatched. Each TCR beta library was made by quantitative 5'-RACE that incorporated molecular barcodes. MiXCR was run by TCRdb on the 5' RACE reads, yielding one entry per CDR3 protein. The top ten hold 1% of the sample, which has about 480,000 distinct CDR3 sequences, 15% to 20% seen once. This entry is derived from a study of CD8 T cells in ankylosing spondylitis. Study-wide results and caveats: Ankylosing spondylitis blood appeared to carry a characteristic TCR beta motif of seven to nine highly homologous variants. Reports say disease-linked clones showed up significantly more in matched ankylosing spondylitis synovial fluid.

The sample comprised blood, either unsorted or a sorted T cell fraction (not recorded which). The sequence came from a male donor with ankylosing spondylitis. V is TRBV5-1 and J is TRBJ1-2; 7 positions agree with TRBD1. CDR3 region: CASSRGQDRSNYGYTF. DNA of the CDR3: TGCGCCAGCAGCCGTGGACAGGACAGGTCTAACTATGGCTACACCTTC.